These T cell receptor beta chains were read from a single sample in a study of shared T cell receptors in the human thymus. Sequencing used immunoSEQ multiplex PCR; TCRdb keeps in-frame clones, though not all of them. The sample holds 540,000 or so clones, 78% seen once. The sample also formed part of further work on human thymus T cells.

Sequences were obtained from thymocytes. The receptor set was obtained from a boy less than two years old with a congenital heart defect. The CDR3 runs from the conserved cysteine through the conserved F or W. The order of the fields is clone size, D gene, V gene, J gene, CDR3 DNA, CDR3 protein. A D gene is named only where the DNA matches it firmly. The size field is filled for only some rows; it gives once, few, many or a size class.

>.|TRBD1|TRBV27|TRBJ2-3
TGTGCCAGCAGTCCGCCCCGACAGGGGAAACCCTATACGCAAGAGTATTTT
CASSPPRQGKPYTQEYF
>.|.|TRBV25-1|TRBJ1-1
TGTGCCAGCAGTAAGGCAGGCCGCGGGAGAATCGGGGACACTGAAGCTTTCTTT
CASSKAGRGRIGDTEAFF
>few|TRBD2|TRBV29-1|TRBJ2-1
TGCAGCGTTAATCGGGGGGTGTACAATGAGCAGTTCTTC
CSVNRGVYNEQFF
>.|.|TRBV7-9|TRBJ1-1
TGTGCCAGCAGTCCTTCGAGGGTTGACACTGAAGCTTTCTTT
CASSPSRVDTEAFF
>.|TRBD1|TRBV7-9|TRBJ1-3
TGTGCCAGCAGCCTACAGGGGCTTCCTGGAAACACCATATATTTT
CASSLQGLPGNTIYF
>.|.|TRBV2|TRBJ2-3
TGTGCCAGCAGTGCAAAACTTCGAGGCCCAGATACGCAGTATTTT
CASSAKLRGPDTQYF
>.|.|TRBV18|TRBJ1-2
TGTGCCAGCTCACCAGGAGATGGCTACACCTTC
CASSPGDGYTF
>.|.|TRBV6-6|TRBJ1-4
TGTGCCAGCAGCCAGACAGCGTCTAATGAAAAACTGTTTTTT
CASSQTASNEKLFF
>once|TRBD2|TRBV25-1|TRBJ2-3
TGTGCCAGCAGTGATCTTAGCGGGAGGGCCGGGGCAGATACGCAGTATTTT
CASSDLSGRAGADTQYF
>.|TRBD2|TRBV4-1|TRBJ2-1
TGCGCCAGCAGCCACGATACTAGCGGGAGGAAATACAATGAGCAGTTCTTC
CASSHDTSGRKYNEQFF
>.|TRBD2|TRBV5-6|TRBJ2-3
TGTGCCAGCAGCTTGGATGGGACTAGCCCAGATACGCAGTATTTT
CASSLDGTSPDTQYF
>once|TRBD1|TRBV28|TRBJ2-7
TGTGCCAGCAGTCTGGCAGGGGGTAATTCCTACGAGCAGTACTTC
CASSLAGGNSYEQYF
>.|TRBD1|TRBV5-8|TRBJ1-2
TGTGCCAGCAGCGGTCACCGGGACAGGGGTGTCAACTATGGCTACACCTTC
CASSGHRDRGVNYGYTF
>.|.|TRBV5-1|TRBJ1-2
TGCGCCAGCGCCAACGGTGGGAGGGGGAACTATGGCTACCCCTTC
CASANGGRGNYGYPF
>.|TRBD2|TRBV9|TRBJ2-5
TGTGCCAGCAGCGTAGCTTGGTGGCGGGAGCAAGAGACCCAGTACTTC
CASSVAWWREQETQYF
>.|TRBD1|TRBV10-2|TRBJ2-7
TGCGCCAGCAGTGAGTCCCGGGACAGGCCAGCCCGGGTTTACGAGCAGTACTTC
CASSESRDRPARVYEQYF
>.|.|TRBV15|TRBJ2-5
TGTGCCACCAGCGAGGATGGCCAAGAGACCCAGTACTTC
CATSEDGQETQYF
>.|TRBD1|TRBV5-4|TRBJ2-1
TGTGCCAGCAGCTCCGGGACAGGGATCCTCCCCAATGAGCAGTTCTTC
CASSSGTGILPNEQFF
>.|TRBD1|TRBV10-1|TRBJ2-7
TGCGCCAGCAGTGGGGGACAGGGACCCTACGAGCAGTACTTC
CASSGGQGPYEQYF
>.|.|TRBV6-5|TRBJ2-5
TGTGCCAGCAGTTCAGGGTATACGGAGACCCAGTACTTC
CASSSGYTETQYF
>.|TRBD2|TRBV2|TRBJ2-7
TGTGCCAGCAGTGAAGATTCTAGATTGGTCGGGACTAGCGGGAGCTACGAGCAGTACTTC
CASSEDSRLVGTSGSYEQYF
>.|.|TRBV28|TRBJ2-5
TGTGCCAGCAGTTTAGGGGGGACAGCCCAAGAGACCCAGTACTTC
CASSLGGTAQETQYF
>.|.|TRBV7-2|TRBJ1-2
TGTGCCAGCAGCTTCTATCGGTGGCAGGGCGATGGCTACACCTTC
CASSFYRWQGDGYTF